One sample yielded the 6 T cell receptor beta chains listed below, sequenced in a study of beta chain features in type 1 diabetes. Findings and limits, study-wide: All four CD4+ subsets from Type 1 diabetes patients carried moderately but significantly shorter TCRB CDR3s.

These receptors have no known antigen. Every isolated RNA sample was fully reverse transcribed, so sequencing captured expressed TCRB transcripts. TCRdb's table, derived via immunoSEQ multiplex PCR, lists solely in-frame clones and lacks some. The sample holds hundreds of thousands of clones, over 11% seen once. The specimen sequenced was naive CD4+ T cells from blood. Receptor source: a man between 18 and 29 years old with type 1 diabetes.

CDR3 residues: CASSTAGGANIQYF. The CDR3 DNA sequence: TGTGCCAGCAGCACTGCAGGGGGCGCAAACATTCAGTACTTC. The chain uses TRBV5-4 and TRBJ2-4, with TRBD1 matching 8 bases. The CDR3 has 14 residues. The V and J ends lost 4 bases and 6 bases, in that order; junction bases with no gene match: 6. Germline V gives CDR1 SGHNT, CDR2 YYREEE (reference sequence).

The chain joins TRBV28 to TRBJ2-7; possible D gene TRBD2, 6 bases. Germline V gene sequence: CDR1 MDHEN, CDR2 SYDVKM. Trimming took off 4 bases at V and 5 bases at J, with 18 bases between the two ends. This CDR3 contains 15 residues. CDR3 protein: CASSSSGTGAHEQYF. CDR3 sequence (DNA): TGTGCCAGCAGTTCCTCCGGGACTGGGGCCCACGAGCAGTACTTC. Using reference TRBV28 and TRBJ2-7 for the parts outside the CDR3, the full variable domain is DVKVTQSSRYLVKRTGEKVFLECVQDMDHENMFWYRQDPGLGLRLIYFSYDVKMKEKGDIPEGYSVSREKKERFSLILESASTNQTSMYLCASSSSGTGAHEQYFGPGTRLTVT.

This chain uses TRBV4-2 with TRBJ2-7, with D perhaps assigned TRBD1 or TRBD2 (6 bases each). CDR3 length equals 14 residues. Trimming left V 1 base short and J 4 bases short, with 11 bases between. CDR1 is LGHNA and CDR2 is YNFKEQ in the germline V gene. CDR3 in DNA: TGTGCCAGCAGCCAAGTGGGGGGCCTTTACGAGCAGTACTTC. Translation: CASSQVGGLYEQYF.

The chain couples TRBV5-1 to TRBJ2-5; 10 bases are shared with TRBD2. The V gene's germline CDR1 is SGHRS and CDR2 YFSETQ. The CDR3 spans 15 residues. V was clipped by 2 bases and J by 4 bases; unmatched bases: 5. Here the CDR3 DNA reads TGCGCCAGCAGCTTTACTAGCGGGATTCGAGAGACCCAGTACTTC. It translates to CASSFTSGIRETQYF.

This clone showed up just a few times. V usage is TRBV20-1 and J usage is TRBJ2-3; D is unresolved. Germline lookup yields CDR1 DFQATT and CDR2 SNEGSKA (reference sequence). Between the trimmed V and J ends, which lost 3 bases and 11 bases, there was a span of 12 bases. The CDR3 contains 11 residues. CDR3 in DNA: TGCAGTGCTAGCTCCCAACCGGGGCAGTATTTT. This translates into CSASSQPGQYF.

V gene TRBV9 combines with J gene TRBJ1-1; TRBD1 agrees at 8 bases. Germline CDR1 is SGDLS and CDR2 is YYNGEE. The CDR3 length is 14 residues. V lost 3 bases to trimming and J lost 1 base; unmatched junction nucleotides: 2. For the CDR3, the DNA is TGTGCCAGCAGCGGAGGACAGGGGAACACTGAAGCTTTCTTT. It is translated as CASSGGQGNTEAFF.